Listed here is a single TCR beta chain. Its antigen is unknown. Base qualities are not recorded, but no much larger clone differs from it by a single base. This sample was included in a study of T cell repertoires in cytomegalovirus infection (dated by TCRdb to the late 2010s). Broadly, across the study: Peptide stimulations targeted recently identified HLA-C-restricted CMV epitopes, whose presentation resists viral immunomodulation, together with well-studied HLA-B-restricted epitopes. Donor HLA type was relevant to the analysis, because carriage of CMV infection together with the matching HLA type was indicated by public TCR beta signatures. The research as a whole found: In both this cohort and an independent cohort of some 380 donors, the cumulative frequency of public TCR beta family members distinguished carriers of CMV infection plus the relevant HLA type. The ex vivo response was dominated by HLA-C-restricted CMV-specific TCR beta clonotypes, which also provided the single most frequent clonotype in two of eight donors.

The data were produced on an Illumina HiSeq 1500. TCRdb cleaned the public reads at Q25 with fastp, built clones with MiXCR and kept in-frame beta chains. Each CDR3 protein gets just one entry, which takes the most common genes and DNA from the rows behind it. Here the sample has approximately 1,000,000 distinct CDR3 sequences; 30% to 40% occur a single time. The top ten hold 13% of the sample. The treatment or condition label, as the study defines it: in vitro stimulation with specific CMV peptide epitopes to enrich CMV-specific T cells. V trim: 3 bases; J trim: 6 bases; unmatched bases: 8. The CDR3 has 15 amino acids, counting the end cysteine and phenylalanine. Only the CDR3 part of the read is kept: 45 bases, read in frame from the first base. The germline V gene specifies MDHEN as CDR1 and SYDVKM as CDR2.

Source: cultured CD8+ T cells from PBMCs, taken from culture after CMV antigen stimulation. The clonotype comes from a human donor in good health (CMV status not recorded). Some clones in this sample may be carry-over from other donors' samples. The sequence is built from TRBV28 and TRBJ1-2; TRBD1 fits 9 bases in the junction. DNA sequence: TGTGCCAGCAGTTTTTTGGGACAGGGATCGCATGGCTACACCTTC. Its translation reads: CASSFLGQGSHGYTF.